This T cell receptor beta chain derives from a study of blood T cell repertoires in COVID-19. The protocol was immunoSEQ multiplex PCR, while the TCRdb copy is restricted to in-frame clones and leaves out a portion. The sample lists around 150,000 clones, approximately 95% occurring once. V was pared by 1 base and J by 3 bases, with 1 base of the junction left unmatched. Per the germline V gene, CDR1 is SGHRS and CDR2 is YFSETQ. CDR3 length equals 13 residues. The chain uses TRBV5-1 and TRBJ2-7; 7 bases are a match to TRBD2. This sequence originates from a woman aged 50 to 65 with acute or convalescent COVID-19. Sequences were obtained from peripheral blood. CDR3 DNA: TGCGCCAGCAGCTTGACGGGAGGCTACGAGCAGTACTTC. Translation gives CASSLTGGYEQYF.